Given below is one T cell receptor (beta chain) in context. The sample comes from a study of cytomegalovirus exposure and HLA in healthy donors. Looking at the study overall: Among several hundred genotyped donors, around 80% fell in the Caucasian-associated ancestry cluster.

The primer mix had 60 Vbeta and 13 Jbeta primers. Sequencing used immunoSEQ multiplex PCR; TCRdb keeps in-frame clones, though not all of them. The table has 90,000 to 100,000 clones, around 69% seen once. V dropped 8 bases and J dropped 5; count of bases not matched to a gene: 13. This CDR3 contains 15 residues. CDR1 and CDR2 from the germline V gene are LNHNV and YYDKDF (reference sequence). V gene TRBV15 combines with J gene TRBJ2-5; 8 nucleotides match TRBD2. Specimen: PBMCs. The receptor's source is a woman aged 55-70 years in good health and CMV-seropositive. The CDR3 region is CATCMSGGYGETQYF. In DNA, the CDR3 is TGTGCCACCTGCATGTCGGGAGGGTATGGGGAGACCCAGTACTTC.